This T cell receptor beta chain was sequenced in a study of T cell responses to AZD1222 COVID-19 vaccine. General observations from the study: The study reported that nearly half of spike-specific TCRs target unmutated variant regions.

Using immunoSEQ multiplex PCR, the repertoire was profiled, and TCRdb retains in-frame clones only, with some absent. The repertoire holds 75,000 to 100,000 clones, with nearly 90% as singletons. As concerns this clone: The antigen remains undetermined.

This CDR3 region has 14 residues. Between the trimmed V and J ends, which lost 8 bases and 0 bases, there was a span of 10 bases. Germline V gives CDR1 MNHEY, CDR2 SMNVEV (reference sequence). The chain has TRBV27 and TRBJ2-2; D may be TRBD1 (6 bases). Sequencing used peripheral blood, obtained on day 0 of AZD1222 vaccination. The TCR was taken from an adult in good health. The CDR3 spells CASSDRPNTGELFF. CDR3 nucleotides: TGTGCCAGCTCTGACAGGCCGAACACCGGGGAGCTGTTTTTT.